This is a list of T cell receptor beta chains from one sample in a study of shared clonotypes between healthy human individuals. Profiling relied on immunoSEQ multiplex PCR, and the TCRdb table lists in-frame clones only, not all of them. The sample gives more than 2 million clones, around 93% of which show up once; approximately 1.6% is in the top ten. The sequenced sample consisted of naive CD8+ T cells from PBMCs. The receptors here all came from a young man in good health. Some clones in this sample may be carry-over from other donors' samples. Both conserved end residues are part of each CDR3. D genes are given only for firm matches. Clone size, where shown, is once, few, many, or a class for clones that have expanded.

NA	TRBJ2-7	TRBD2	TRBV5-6	CASSSRDYFYEQYF	TGTGCCAGCAGTTCTCGGGACTACTTCTACGAGCAGTACTTC
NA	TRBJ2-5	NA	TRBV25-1	CASSGLGPFGEGQYF	TGTGCCAGCAGTGGACTGGGACCCTTCGGCGAAGGTCAGTACTTC
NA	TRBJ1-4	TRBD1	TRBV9	CASSTQGANEKLFF	TGTGCCAGCAGCACACAGGGGGCTAATGAAAAACTGTTTTTT
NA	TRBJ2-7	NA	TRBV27	CASSLSEPYEQYF	TGTGCCAGCAGTTTATCGGAGCCCTACGAGCAGTACTTC
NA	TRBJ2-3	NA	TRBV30	CAWSRATPTDTQYF	TGTGCCTGGAGTAGGGCTACTCCCACAGATACGCAGTATTTT
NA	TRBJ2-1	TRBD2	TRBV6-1	CAIPNWDRAGGEQFF	TGTGCCATCCCGAACTGGGATAGAGCGGGAGGGGAGCAGTTCTTC
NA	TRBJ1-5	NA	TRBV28	CASSSTGGSNQPQHF	TGTGCCAGCAGTTCGACAGGAGGGAGCAATCAGCCCCAGCATTTT
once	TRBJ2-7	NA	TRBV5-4	CASSSHSYEQYF	TGTGCCAGCAGCTCGCACAGCTACGAGCAGTACTTC
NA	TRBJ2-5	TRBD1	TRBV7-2	CASSPNPTGAVETQYF	TGTGCCAGCAGCCCTAACCCGACAGGGGCCGTGGAGACCCAGTACTTC
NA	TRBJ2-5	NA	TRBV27	CASSLSRVETQYF	TGTGCCAGCAGTTTGTCAAGGGTGGAGACCCAGTACTTC
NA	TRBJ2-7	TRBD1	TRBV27	CASGPGTAGYEQYF	TGTGCCAGCGGACCCGGGACAGCCGGTTACGAGCAGTACTTC
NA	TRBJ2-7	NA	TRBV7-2	CASSLNPGTYEQYF	TGTGCCAGCAGCTTAAACCCGGGGACCTACGAGCAGTACTTC
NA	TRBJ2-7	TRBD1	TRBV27	CASSIDRVYEQYF	TGTGCCAGCAGTATAGACAGGGTCTACGAGCAGTACTTC
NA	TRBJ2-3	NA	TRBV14	CASSLEWPDTQYF	TGTGCCAGCAGCCTTGAGTGGCCAGATACGCAGTATTTT
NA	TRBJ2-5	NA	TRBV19	CASSIDLEETQYF	TGTGCCAGTAGTATAGATCTCGAGGAAACCCAGTACTTC
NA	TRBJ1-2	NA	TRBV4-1	CASSQEPRMDGYTF	TGCGCCAGCAGCCAAGAGCCGAGAATGGATGGCTACACCTTC
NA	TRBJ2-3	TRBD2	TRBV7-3	CASSQGLAGEEDTQYF	TGTGCCAGCAGCCAGGGACTAGCGGGAGAGGAAGATACGCAGTATTTT
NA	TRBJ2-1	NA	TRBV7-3	CASSSGLYNEQFF	TGTGCCAGCAGCTCGGGACTTTACAATGAGCAGTTCTTC
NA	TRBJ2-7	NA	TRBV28	CASSPDRAEQYF	TGTGCCAGCAGCCCGGACAGAGCCGAGCAGTACTTC
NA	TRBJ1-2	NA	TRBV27	CASSQEPGAENGYTF	TGTGCCAGCAGTCAGGAGCCGGGGGCGGAGAATGGCTACACCTTC
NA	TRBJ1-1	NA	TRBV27	CASSPGVGANTEAFF	TGTGCCAGCAGTCCTGGTGTAGGGGCGAACACTGAAGCTTTCTTT
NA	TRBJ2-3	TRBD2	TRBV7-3	CASSPWGGSVSDTQYF	TGTGCCAGCAGCCCCTGGGGCGGGAGTGTTTCAGATACGCAGTATTTT
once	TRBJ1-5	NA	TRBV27	CASAKRQGNQPQHF	TGTGCCAGCGCGAAACGACAGGGCAATCAGCCCCAGCATTTT
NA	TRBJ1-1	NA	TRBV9	CASGVGGSHTEAFF	TGTGCCAGCGGGGTCGGGGGGTCTCACACTGAAGCTTTCTTT
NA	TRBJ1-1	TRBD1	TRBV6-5	CASRDRDTEAFF	TGTGCCAGCAGGGACAGGGACACTGAAGCTTTCTTT
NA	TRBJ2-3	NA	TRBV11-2	CASTDRTRNTDTQYF	TGTGCCAGCACCGATAGGACGCGCAACACAGATACGCAGTATTTT
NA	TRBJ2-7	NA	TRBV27	CASSIGRSSAYEQYF	TGTGCCAGCAGTATTGGACGGTCCTCCGCCTACGAGCAGTACTTC
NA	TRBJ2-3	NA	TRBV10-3	CAISAEEGLDTQYF	TGTGCCATCAGTGCCGAGGAGGGGTTGGATACGCAGTATTTT
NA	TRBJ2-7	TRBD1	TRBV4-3	CASSPRDSSYEQYF	TGCGCCAGCAGCCCCCGGGACAGCTCCTACGAGCAGTACTTC
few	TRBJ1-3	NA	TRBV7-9	CASTPWQGNTIYF	TGTGCCAGCACCCCTTGGCAGGGCAACACCATATATTTT
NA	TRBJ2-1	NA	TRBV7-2	CASSLPSLALGGGDEQFF	TGTGCCAGCAGTCTTCCCTCCCTAGCTTTGGGGGGTGGAGATGAGCAGTTCTTC
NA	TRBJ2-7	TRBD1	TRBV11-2	CASSPMDRNYEQYF	TGTGCCAGCAGCCCTATGGACAGGAACTACGAGCAGTACTTC
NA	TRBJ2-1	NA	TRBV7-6	CASSLVRFGNGSEQFF	TGTGCCAGCAGCTTAGTGCGTTTCGGGAACGGAAGTGAGCAGTTCTTC
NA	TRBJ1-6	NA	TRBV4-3	CASSQLTGYNSPLHF	TGCGCCAGCAGCCAACTGACAGGATATAATTCACCCCTCCACTTT
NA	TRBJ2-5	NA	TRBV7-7	CASSPRQVGETQYF	TGTGCCAGCAGCCCCAGACAGGTCGGAGAGACCCAGTACTTC
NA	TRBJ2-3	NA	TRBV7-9	CASSTPPGPAGDADTQYF	TGTGCCAGCAGTACACCCCCGGGGCCCGCCGGGGACGCAGATACGCAGTATTTT
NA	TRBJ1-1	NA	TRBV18	CASSPGVNTEAFF	TGTGCCAGCTCACCAGGGGTCAACACTGAAGCTTTCTTT
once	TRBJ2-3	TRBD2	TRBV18	CASSPWGTSGTDTQYF	TGTGCCAGCTCACCTTGGGGGACTAGCGGTACAGATACGCAGTATTTT
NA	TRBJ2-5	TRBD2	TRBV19	CASSFLAGEETQYF	TGTGCCAGTAGTTTTTTGGCGGGAGAAGAGACCCAGTACTTC
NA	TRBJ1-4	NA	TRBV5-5	CASSFPGLEKLFF	TGTGCCAGCAGCTTTCCGGGGCTTGAAAAACTGTTTTTT
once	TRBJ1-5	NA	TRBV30	CAWSGVGAGQPQHF	TGTGCCTGGAGTGGAGTGGGGGCAGGGCAGCCCCAGCATTTT